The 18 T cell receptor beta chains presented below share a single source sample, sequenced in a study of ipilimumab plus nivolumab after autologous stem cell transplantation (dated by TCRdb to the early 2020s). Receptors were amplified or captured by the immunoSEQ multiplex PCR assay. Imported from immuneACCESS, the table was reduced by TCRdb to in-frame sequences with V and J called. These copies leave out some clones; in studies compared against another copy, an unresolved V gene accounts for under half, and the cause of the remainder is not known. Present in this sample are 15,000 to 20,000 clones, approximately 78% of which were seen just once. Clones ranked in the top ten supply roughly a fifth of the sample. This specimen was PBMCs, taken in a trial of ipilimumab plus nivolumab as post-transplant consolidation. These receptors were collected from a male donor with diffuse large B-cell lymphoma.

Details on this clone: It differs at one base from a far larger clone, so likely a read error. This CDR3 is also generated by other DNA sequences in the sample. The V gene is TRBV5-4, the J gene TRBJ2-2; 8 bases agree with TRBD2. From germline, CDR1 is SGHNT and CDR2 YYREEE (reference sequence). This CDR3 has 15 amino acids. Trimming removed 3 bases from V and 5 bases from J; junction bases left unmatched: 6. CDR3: CASSWRAGETGELFF. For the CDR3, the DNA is TGTGCCAGCAGCTGGCGAGCGGGGGAAACCGGGGAGCTGTTTTTT.

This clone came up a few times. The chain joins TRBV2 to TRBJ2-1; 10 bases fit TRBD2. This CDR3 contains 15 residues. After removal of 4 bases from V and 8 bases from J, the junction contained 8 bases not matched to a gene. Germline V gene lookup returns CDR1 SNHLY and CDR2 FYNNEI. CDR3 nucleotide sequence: TGTGCCAGCAGTGGGGGAGGGACTAGCGATGATGAGCAGTTCTTC. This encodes CASSGGGTSDDEQFF.

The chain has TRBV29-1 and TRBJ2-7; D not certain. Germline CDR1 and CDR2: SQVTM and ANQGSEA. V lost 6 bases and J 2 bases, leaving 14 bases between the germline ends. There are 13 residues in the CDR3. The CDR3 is CSVLTDVPYEQYF. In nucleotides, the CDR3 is TGCAGCGTGCTTACCGACGTTCCCTACGAGCAGTACTTC.

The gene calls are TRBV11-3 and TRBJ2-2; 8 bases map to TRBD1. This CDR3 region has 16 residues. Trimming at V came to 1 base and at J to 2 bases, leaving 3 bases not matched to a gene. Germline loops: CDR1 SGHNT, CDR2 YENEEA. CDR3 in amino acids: CASSLGQGANTGELFF. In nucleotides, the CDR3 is TGTGCCAGCAGCTTAGGGCAGGGGGCTAACACCGGGGAGCTGTTTTTT.

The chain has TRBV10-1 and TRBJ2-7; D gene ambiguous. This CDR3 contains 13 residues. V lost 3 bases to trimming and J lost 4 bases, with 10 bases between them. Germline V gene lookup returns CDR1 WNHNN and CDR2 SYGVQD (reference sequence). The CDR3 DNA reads TGCGCCAGCAGTGAAACGTTGCAATACGAGCAGTACTTC. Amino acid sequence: CASSETLQYEQYF.

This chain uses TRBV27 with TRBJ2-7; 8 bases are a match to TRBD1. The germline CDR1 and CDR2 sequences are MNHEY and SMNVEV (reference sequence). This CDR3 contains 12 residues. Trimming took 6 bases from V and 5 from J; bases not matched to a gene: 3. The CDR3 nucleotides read TGTGCCAGCAGCCGGACAGGGAACGAGCAGTACTTC. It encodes CASSRTGNEQYF.

The CDR3 DNA sequence: TGTGCCAGCAGTTTTGGCAGCCAAAACACTGAAGCTTTCTTT. This codes for CASSFGSQNTEAFF. V gene TRBV27 combines with J gene TRBJ1-1; D gene uncertain. Per the germline V gene, CDR1 is MNHEY and CDR2 is SMNVEV (reference sequence). This CDR3 is built from 14 residues. V lost 3 bases and J lost 2, with 10 bases in between.

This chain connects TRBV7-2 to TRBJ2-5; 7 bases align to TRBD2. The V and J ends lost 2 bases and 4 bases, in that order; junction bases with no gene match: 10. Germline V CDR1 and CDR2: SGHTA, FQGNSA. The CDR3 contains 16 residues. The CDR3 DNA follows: TGTGCCAGCAGCTTAATGGAACGGGGGGTCGGAGAGACCCAGTACTTC. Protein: CASSLMERGVGETQYF.

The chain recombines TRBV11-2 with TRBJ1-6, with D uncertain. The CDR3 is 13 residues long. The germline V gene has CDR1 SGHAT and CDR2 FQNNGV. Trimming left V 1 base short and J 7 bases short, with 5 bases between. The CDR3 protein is CASSLGGNSPLHF. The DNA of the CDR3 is TGTGCCAGCAGCTTAGGCGGCAATTCACCCCTCCACTTT.

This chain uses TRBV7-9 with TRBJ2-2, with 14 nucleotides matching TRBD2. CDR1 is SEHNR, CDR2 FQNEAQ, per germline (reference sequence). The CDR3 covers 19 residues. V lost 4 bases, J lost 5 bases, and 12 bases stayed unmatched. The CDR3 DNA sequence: TGTGCCAGCAGCTCGACACGGACTAGCGGGAGGCCGGGGACCGGGGAGCTGTTTTTT. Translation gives CASSSTRTSGRPGTGELFF.

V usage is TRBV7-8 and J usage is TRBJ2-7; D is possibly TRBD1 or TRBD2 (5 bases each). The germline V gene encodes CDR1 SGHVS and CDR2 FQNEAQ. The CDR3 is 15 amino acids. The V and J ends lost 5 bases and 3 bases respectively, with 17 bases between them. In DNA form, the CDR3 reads TGTGCCAGCAGCAAAGTGAGGGGTCCGGACTACGAGCAGTACTTC. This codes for CASSKVRGPDYEQYF.

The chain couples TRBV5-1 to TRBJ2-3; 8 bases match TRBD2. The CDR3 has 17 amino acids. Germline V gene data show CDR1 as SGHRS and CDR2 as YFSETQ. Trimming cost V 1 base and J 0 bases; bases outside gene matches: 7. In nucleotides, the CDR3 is TGCGCCAGCAGCTTGAGGGGAGCGGGGGCCAGCACAGATACGCAGTATTTT. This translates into CASSLRGAGASTDTQYF.

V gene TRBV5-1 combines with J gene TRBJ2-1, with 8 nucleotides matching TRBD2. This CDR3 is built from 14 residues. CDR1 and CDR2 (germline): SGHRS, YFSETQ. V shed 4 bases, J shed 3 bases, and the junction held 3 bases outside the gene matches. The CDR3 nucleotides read TGCGCCAGCAGCGTTAGCGGGAACTACAATGAGCAGTTCTTC. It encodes CASSVSGNYNEQFF.

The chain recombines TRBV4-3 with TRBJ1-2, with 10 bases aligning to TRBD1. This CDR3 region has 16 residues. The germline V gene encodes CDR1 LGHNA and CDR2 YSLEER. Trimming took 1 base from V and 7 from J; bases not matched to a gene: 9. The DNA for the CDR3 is TGCGCCAGCAGCCAAGCCTGGGACAGGGGACGGAGTGGCTACACCTTC. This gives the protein CASSQAWDRGRSGYTF.

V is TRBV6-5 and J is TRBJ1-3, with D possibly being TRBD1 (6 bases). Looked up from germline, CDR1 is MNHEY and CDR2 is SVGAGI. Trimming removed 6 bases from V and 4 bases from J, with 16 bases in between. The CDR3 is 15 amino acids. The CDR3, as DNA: TGTGCCAGCAGCTCTCTAGGGGGACCCGGAAACACCATATATTTT. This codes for CASSSLGGPGNTIYF.

The CDR3 loop is CASSQQAESYEQYF. The CDR3 bases are TGTGCCAGCAGCCAACAGGCGGAGTCCTACGAGCAGTACTTC. The chain carries TRBV2 and TRBJ2-7; TRBD1 might be the D (5 bases). The germline V gene encodes CDR1 SNHLY and CDR2 FYNNEI. V shed 6 bases and J shed 1 base, with 13 bases lying between them. The CDR3 totals 14 residues. The full variable domain, in which reference TRBV2 and TRBJ2-7 provide the parts outside the CDR3, is EPEVTQTPSHQVTQMGQEVILRCVPISNHLYFYWYRQILGQKVEFLVSFYNNEISEKSEIFDDQFSVERPDGSNFTLKIRSTKLEDSAMYFCASSQQAESYEQYFGPGTRLTVT.

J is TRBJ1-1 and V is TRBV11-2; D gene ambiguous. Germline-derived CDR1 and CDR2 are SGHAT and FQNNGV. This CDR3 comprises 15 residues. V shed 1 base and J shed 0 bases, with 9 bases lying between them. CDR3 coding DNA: TGTGCCAGCAGCTTAGGCTTCCGGGTGAACACTGAAGCTTTCTTT. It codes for CASSLGFRVNTEAFF.

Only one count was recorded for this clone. The CDR3 here is CASSLTADSSYNEQFF. DNA of the CDR3: TGTGCCAGCAGCTTAACGGCGGACAGCTCCTACAATGAGCAGTTCTTC. V is TRBV7-2 and J is TRBJ2-1, with D perhaps matching TRBD1 (6 bases). CDR3 length: 16 amino acids. The V gene lost 2 bases and the J gene lost 0 bases, with 11 bases spanning the gap. Germline V gene data show CDR1 as SGHTA and CDR2 as FQGNSA.